The 2 T cell receptor beta chains below were found in one sample sequenced in a study of OX40 agonist ivuxolimab in advanced cancers. Libraries were prepared by immunoSEQ multiplex PCR; TCRdb keeps only in-frame clonotypes and omits some of them. The sample records more than 75,000 clones, around four fifths being singletons. Sequenced here: CD4+ or CD8+ T cells sorted from blood, sampled in a trial of the OX40 agonist ivuxolimab. The receptors stem from an adult with an advanced solid tumor such as melanoma, head and neck, liver or kidney cancer.

The rearrangement links TRBV7-3 to TRBJ2-5, with 8 bases identical to TRBD1. The junction had 12 bases not matched to a gene; V was cut back by 5 bases and J by 4 bases. CDR1 and CDR2 (germline): SGHTA, FQGTGA. The CDR3 totals 16 residues. For the CDR3, the DNA is TGTGCCAGCAGCCCTAGCAGACAGGGGTTAGGAGAGACCCAGTACTTC. Protein product: CASSPSRQGLGETQYF. The full variable domain, in which reference TRBV7-3 and TRBJ2-5 provide the parts outside the CDR3, is GAGVSQTPSNKVTEKGKYVELRCDPISGHTALYWYRQSLGQGPEFLIYFQGTGAADDSGLPNDRFFAVRPEGSVSTLKIQRTERGDSAVYLCASSPSRQGLGETQYFGPGTRLLVL.

The chain uses TRBV7-2 and TRBJ2-3, with 11 bases identical to TRBD2. The CDR3 runs to 15 residues. The trim removed 0 bases at V and 9 bases at J, leaving 5 bases unmatched. Germline V gives CDR1 SGHTA, CDR2 FQGNSA. The CDR3 region is CASSLASGGAVTQYF. DNA of the CDR3: TGTGCCAGCAGCTTAGCTAGCGGGGGGGCAGTAACGCAGTATTTT.